One TCR beta chain is described in this entry. Its antigen is still unknown. The CDR3 covers 12 residues. Germline CDR1 is SEHNR and CDR2 is FQNEAQ (reference sequence). This sample stems from a study of CXCR3-negative and CXCR3-positive naive CD8 T cells. General study points: Relative to CXCR3-negative naive cells, CXCR3-positive naive cells had more hydrophobic TRB CDR3s.

Cells that were CD45RO-CCR7+CD27+CD95- constituted naive CD8+ T cells. UMI-labeled TRB cDNA libraries were prepared by 5' RACE. TCRdb processed the 5' RACE reads again and assigns one entry to each CDR3 protein, with no DNA. This listing includes about 120,000 distinct CDR3 sequences. The chain has TRBV7-9 and TRBJ1-1. The sequenced material came from naive CXCR3+ CD8+ T cells from blood. Specified subset: CD45RO-CCR7+CD27+CD95- naive CD8+ T cells expressing CXCR3 (TNR3+). The TCR originated in a human donor in good health. Some clones in this sample may be carry-over from other donors' samples. The CDR3 sequence: CASSFFGSEAFF.